This T cell receptor (beta chain) was documented in a study of cytomegalovirus exposure and HLA in healthy donors. On the study more broadly: As released early, the data held 65 million to 90 million unique TCRs from HLA-typed donors. Whole-study results and caveats: Only CMV serostatus was available as immune exposure information.

60 Vbeta and 13 Jbeta primers were used in PCR. Produced via immunoSEQ multiplex PCR; TCRdb's table is partial and in-frame only. Altogether approximately 140,000 clones are present, roughly three quarters being singletons, with the ten largest covering around 1.9%. Germline assignment: CDR1 MNHEY and CDR2 SMNVEV (reference sequence). Trimming cost V 5 bases and J 4 bases, with 12 bases left between them. CDR3 length: 13 amino acids. On this clone itself: Its antigen is unknown.

The chain employs TRBV27 and TRBJ2-7; D ambiguous. This TCR was sampled from a woman aged 40-49 years in good health and CMV-seronegative. What was sequenced was PBMCs. CDR3 in amino acids: CASSPTPPYEQYF. CDR3 coding DNA: TGTGCCAGCAGTCCTACCCCCCCTTACGAGCAGTACTTC.